Below are 5 T cell receptor beta chains sequenced from a single sample in a study of T cell repertoires in cytomegalovirus infection. TCRdb reprocessed the reads via MiXCR and lists one record per CDR3 protein. The sample has about 490,000 distinct CDR3 sequences; 16% are singletons. The specimen was CD8+ T cells from PBMCs. Source of these receptors: a human donor in good health (CMV status not recorded). Some clones in this sample may be carry-over from other donors' samples.

The genes are TRBV19 and TRBJ1-1, with D maybe TRBD1 (5 bases). Trimming removed 10 bases from V and 1 base from J, with 16 bases in between. Germline lookup yields CDR1 LNHDA and CDR2 SQIVND (reference sequence). CDR3 length equals 14 residues. The CDR3 loop is CATTGRGANTEAFF. The CDR3 DNA follows: TGTGCCACCACAGGAAGGGGTGCGAACACTGAAGCTTTCTTT.

This clonotype was counted a few times. The rearrangement joins TRBV20-1 to TRBJ2-7; 8 positions match TRBD2. The CDR3 is made up of 16 amino acids. Germline V gene lookup returns CDR1 DFQATT and CDR2 SNEGSKA (reference sequence). Trimming took 0 bases from V and 4 from J; bases not matched to a gene: 11. This CDR3 is CSARDQAGAVVYEQYF. In DNA, the CDR3 is TGCAGTGCTAGAGATCAAGCGGGAGCGGTAGTTTACGAGCAGTACTTC.

This clonotype came up a few times. The genes are TRBV29-1 and TRBJ1-1, with TRBD1 as a possible D gene (5 bases). Trimming removed 6 bases from V and 4 bases from J, with 12 bases in between. Germline lookup yields CDR1 SQVTM and CDR2 ANQGSEA. The CDR3 has 12 residues. CDR3 nucleotide sequence: TGCAGCGTCCCGGGACCGGGCACTGAAGCTTTCTTT. Protein sequence: CSVPGPGTEAFF.

This clonotype has a single count. This chain joins TRBV27 and TRBJ2-1, with 7 bases aligning to TRBD2. After removal of 10 bases from V and 3 bases from J, the junction contained 9 bases not matched to a gene. The V gene's germline CDR1 is MNHEY and CDR2 SMNVEV (reference sequence). This CDR3 contains 14 residues. The CDR3 DNA is TGTGCCACCACGGTAGGCGGGAGCTACAATGAGCAGTTCTTC. Amino acids: CATTVGGSYNEQFF.

The V call is TRBV10-3, the J call TRBJ1-1; TRBD1 matches at 10 bases. V was pared by 6 bases and J by 7 bases, with 8 bases of the junction left unmatched. This CDR3 has 14 amino acids. Looked up from germline, CDR1 is ENHRY and CDR2 is SYGVKD. The CDR3 coding sequence is TGTGCCATCAGAGTAGGACAGGGGGTGGTTGAAGCTTTCTTT. This codes for CAIRVGQGVVEAFF.